A selection of T cell receptor beta chains follows, all from one sample in a study of T cells in localized non-small cell lung cancer. Profiling relied on immunoSEQ multiplex PCR, and the TCRdb table lists in-frame clones only, not all of them. The table records some 80,000 clones, about four fifths of them present only once. Sample: peripheral blood, taken before any cancer treatment. The source is a man between 40 and 69 years old with stage I lung adenocarcinoma. The CDR3 runs from the conserved cysteine through the conserved F or W. D genes are given only for firm matches. Clone size is stated in some rows and not others, as once, few, many or a class when expanded.

d_call: TRBD1
v_call: TRBV7-9
j_call: TRBJ1-1
cdr3_length: 14
clone_size: -
cdr3_aa: CASSLELRGRPAFF
cdr3_nt: TGTGCCAGCAGCTTAGAGCTCAGGGGGCGCCCAGCTTTCTTT

d_call: -
v_call: TRBV6-6
j_call: TRBJ2-5
cdr3_length: 13
clone_size: -
cdr3_aa: CASSLGLQETQYF
cdr3_nt: TGTGCCAGCAGCCTAGGACTTCAAGAGACCCAGTACTTC

d_call: TRBD1
v_call: TRBV5-1
j_call: TRBJ2-7
cdr3_length: 15
clone_size: -
cdr3_aa: CASSSGDRGGYEQYF
cdr3_nt: TGCGCCAGCAGCTCCGGTGACAGGGGGGGCTACGAGCAGTACTTC

d_call: -
v_call: TRBV7-2
j_call: TRBJ2-3
cdr3_length: 13
clone_size: -
cdr3_aa: CASSPHQRDTQYF
cdr3_nt: TGTGCCAGCAGCCCCCATCAGAGAGATACGCAGTATTTT

d_call: -
v_call: TRBV29-1
j_call: TRBJ2-7
cdr3_length: 15
clone_size: -
cdr3_aa: CSVAGDRNGAYEQYF
cdr3_nt: TGCAGCGTTGCCGGCGACAGGAATGGGGCATACGAGCAGTACTTC

d_call: TRBD1
v_call: TRBV7-6
j_call: TRBJ2-3
cdr3_length: 15
clone_size: -
cdr3_aa: CASSSPLRNRGPQYF
cdr3_nt: TGTGCCAGCAGCTCTCCGCTCCGAAACAGGGGACCGCAGTATTTT

d_call: -
v_call: TRBV5-6
j_call: TRBJ1-3
cdr3_length: 16
clone_size: -
cdr3_aa: CASSLGEGPPGNTIYF
cdr3_nt: TGTGCCAGCAGCTTAGGGGAGGGGCCTCCTGGAAACACCATATATTTT

d_call: -
v_call: TRBV30
j_call: TRBJ1-3
cdr3_length: 13
clone_size: -
cdr3_aa: CASGTSSGNTIYF
cdr3_nt: TGTGCTTCCGGGACGAGTTCTGGAAACACCATATATTTT

d_call: -
v_call: TRBV19
j_call: TRBJ2-7
cdr3_length: 12
clone_size: few
cdr3_aa: CASSISEGKQYF
cdr3_nt: TGTGCCAGTAGTATCTCTGAGGGGAAGCAGTACTTC

d_call: -
v_call: TRBV5-4
j_call: TRBJ2-5
cdr3_length: 14
clone_size: -
cdr3_aa: CASSVVADLETQYF
cdr3_nt: TGTGCCAGCAGCGTCGTGGCCGACCTGGAGACCCAGTACTTC

d_call: TRBD2
v_call: TRBV5-1
j_call: TRBJ2-3
cdr3_length: 16
clone_size: -
cdr3_aa: CASSFDGGGPGDTQYF
cdr3_nt: TGCGCCAGCAGCTTCGATGGGGGAGGGCCGGGGGATACGCAGTATTTT

d_call: -
v_call: TRBV7-9
j_call: TRBJ1-1
cdr3_length: 12
clone_size: -
cdr3_aa: CASSLAAQGAFF
cdr3_nt: TGTGCCAGCAGCTTAGCGGCCCAGGGAGCTTTCTTT

d_call: -
v_call: TRBV19
j_call: TRBJ1-1
cdr3_length: 15
clone_size: -
cdr3_aa: CASNTGYRGNTEAFF
cdr3_nt: TGTGCCAGTAATACAGGGTATAGGGGGAACACTGAAGCTTTCTTT

d_call: -
v_call: TRBV29-1
j_call: TRBJ2-1
cdr3_length: 15
clone_size: -
cdr3_aa: CSVGLGVSSYNEQFF
cdr3_nt: TGCAGCGTTGGCCTGGGGGTCAGCTCCTACAATGAGCAGTTCTTC

d_call: -
v_call: TRBV30
j_call: TRBJ1-2
cdr3_length: 14
clone_size: -
cdr3_aa: CAWSPPGRDYGYTF
cdr3_nt: TGTGCCTGGAGTCCACCGGGACGGGACTATGGCTACACCTTC

d_call: TRBD2
v_call: TRBV5-1
j_call: TRBJ2-1
cdr3_length: 13
clone_size: -
cdr3_aa: CASSPSGGLEQFF
cdr3_nt: TGCGCCAGCAGCCCTAGCGGGGGGTTGGAGCAGTTCTTC

d_call: -
v_call: TRBV6-1
j_call: TRBJ2-7
cdr3_length: 14
clone_size: -
cdr3_aa: CASSLPDSSYEQYF
cdr3_nt: TGTGCCAGCAGTCTACCGGACAGCTCCTACGAGCAGTACTTC

d_call: -
v_call: TRBV18
j_call: TRBJ2-7
cdr3_length: 12
clone_size: -
cdr3_aa: CASSPGAGEQYF
cdr3_nt: TGTGCCAGCTCACCCGGGGCGGGCGAGCAGTACTTC

d_call: -
v_call: TRBV5-1
j_call: TRBJ2-1
cdr3_length: 16
clone_size: -
cdr3_aa: CASSPGQGPNYNEQFF
cdr3_nt: TGCGCCAGCAGCCCGGGGCAGGGGCCGAACTACAATGAGCAGTTCTTC

d_call: -
v_call: TRBV18
j_call: TRBJ1-5
cdr3_length: 15
clone_size: -
cdr3_aa: CASSRGAGSNQPQHF
cdr3_nt: TGTGCCAGCTCTCGCGGAGCGGGGAGCAATCAGCCCCAGCATTTT

d_call: -
v_call: TRBV5-6
j_call: TRBJ2-3
cdr3_length: 14
clone_size: -
cdr3_aa: CASSLRRSTDTQYF
cdr3_nt: TGTGCCAGCAGCTTACGTCGGAGCACAGATACGCAGTATTTT

d_call: -
v_call: TRBV4-3
j_call: TRBJ2-5
cdr3_length: 14
clone_size: -
cdr3_aa: CASSQDLLEETQYF
cdr3_nt: TGCGCCAGCAGCCAAGACCTCCTTGAAGAGACCCAGTACTTC

d_call: -
v_call: TRBV5-1
j_call: TRBJ1-1
cdr3_length: 15
clone_size: -
cdr3_aa: CASSLDRGMNTEAFF
cdr3_nt: TGCGCCAGCAGCTTGGACCGGGGAATGAACACTGAAGCTTTCTTT

d_call: -
v_call: TRBV5-5
j_call: TRBJ2-3
cdr3_length: 13
clone_size: -
cdr3_aa: CASSFKDTDTQYF
cdr3_nt: TGTGCCAGCAGCTTCAAGGACACAGATACGCAGTATTTT

d_call: TRBD2
v_call: TRBV4-1
j_call: TRBJ2-7
cdr3_length: 19
clone_size: -
cdr3_aa: CASSQDERFGAGGLYEQYF
cdr3_nt: TGCGCCAGCAGCCAAGATGAACGTTTCGGAGCGGGAGGGTTGTACGAGCAGTACTTC

d_call: -
v_call: TRBV2
j_call: TRBJ2-2
cdr3_length: 13
clone_size: -
cdr3_aa: CASNRLNTGELFF
cdr3_nt: TGTGCCAGCAACCGACTGAACACCGGGGAGCTGTTTTTT

d_call: -
v_call: TRBV10-1
j_call: TRBJ1-2
cdr3_length: 14
clone_size: -
cdr3_aa: CASSESGVPMGYTF
cdr3_nt: TGCGCCAGCAGTGAGTCCGGTGTTCCTATGGGCTACACCTTC

d_call: -
v_call: TRBV18
j_call: TRBJ2-7
cdr3_length: 13
clone_size: -
cdr3_aa: CASSPPVDREQYF
cdr3_nt: TGTGCCAGCTCACCACCGGTCGATCGGGAGCAGTACTTC

d_call: -
v_call: TRBV7-8
j_call: TRBJ2-7
cdr3_length: 14
clone_size: -
cdr3_aa: CASTLLVDPYEQYF
cdr3_nt: TGTGCCAGCACCCTACTAGTGGATCCTTACGAGCAGTACTTC

d_call: -
v_call: TRBV15
j_call: TRBJ2-7
cdr3_length: 15
clone_size: -
cdr3_aa: CATSTGSGAAYEQYF
cdr3_nt: TGTGCCACCAGCACCGGGTCTGGGGCCGCCTACGAGCAGTACTTC

d_call: -
v_call: TRBV19
j_call: TRBJ2-4
cdr3_length: 15
clone_size: -
cdr3_aa: CASGTFRGAKNIQYF
cdr3_nt: TGTGCCAGTGGAACCTTCAGGGGAGCCAAAAACATTCAGTACTTC

d_call: -
v_call: TRBV6-5
j_call: TRBJ1-1
cdr3_length: 16
clone_size: -
cdr3_aa: CASSSSGANMNTEAFF
cdr3_nt: TGTGCCAGCAGTTCATCAGGGGCGAACATGAACACTGAAGCTTTCTTT